This note documents a single TCR beta chain sequence. This may come from a read error, since a much larger clone is one base off. The sample holds other DNA sequences that translate to the same CDR3. The sample belongs to a study of shared clonotypes between healthy human individuals. The V gene's germline CDR1 is MGHDK and CDR2 SYGVNS. The CDR3 spans 11 residues. The ends were cut back, 2 bases at V and 3 bases at J, with 2 bases in the middle. Positive CCR7 selection of CD45RO-negative cells yielded the naive CD8 cells, and terminally differentiated effector memory CD45RA+ cells were excluded. Assay: immunoSEQ multiplex PCR; the TCRdb copy retains only in-frame clones and omits some. The sample consists of under 850,000 clones, around 92% of them appearing once.

This receptor was taken from a man aged 25 to 40 in good health. The V and J genes are TRBV25-1 and TRBJ2-7; D gene unclear. The sample taken for sequencing was naive CD8+ T cells sorted from blood. The CDR3 loop reads CASSERYEQYF. In DNA form, the CDR3 reads TGTGCCAGCAGTGAACGCTACGAGCAGTACTTC.